The 26 T cell receptor beta chains below all came from one sample that was sequenced in a study of shared clonotypes between healthy human individuals. Naive CD8 cells lacked CD45RO, underwent positive selection for CCR7 and left out terminally differentiated effector memory CD45RA+ cells. TCRdb's copy holds only in-frame clones and misses some; the assay was immunoSEQ multiplex PCR. The table shows roughly 2.1 million clones, with under 95% occurring only once. The material sequenced was naive CD8+ T cells from PBMCs. The receptors derive from a man between 18 and 35 years old in good health. Some clones in this sample may be carry-over from other donors' samples.

This clone came up once. In nucleotides, the CDR3 is TGTGCCAGCAGCGCCCGTCCGGACGGGGTCAACTATGGCTACACCTTC. Translation: CASSARPDGVNYGYTF. This chain connects TRBV9 to TRBJ1-2; D remains unclear. V lost 3 bases, J lost 2 bases, and 17 bases lay in between. CDR1 is SGDLS and CDR2 is YYNGEE in the germline V gene. The CDR3 runs to 16 residues.

Concerning this clone itself: The same CDR3 is also encoded by other DNA sequences in this sample. The chain carries TRBV27 and TRBJ2-7; D may be TRBD1 (5 bases). Germline-derived CDR1 and CDR2 are MNHEY and SMNVEV (reference sequence). The CDR3 has 13 residues. The V gene lost 5 bases and the J gene lost 2 bases, with 10 bases spanning the gap. DNA for the CDR3: TGTGCCAGCAGTCCACCAGGGCCCTACGAGCAGTACTTC. This translates into CASSPPGPYEQYF.

The chain combines TRBV15 with TRBJ1-3; no firm D call. V lost 3 bases and J lost 9, with 12 bases in between. Germline V lookup: CDR1 LNHNV, CDR2 YYDKDF (reference sequence). The CDR3 spans 13 residues. The CDR3 DNA follows: TGTGCCACCAGCAGTGGCACTGCGCGCACCATATATTTT. Translating it yields CATSSGTARTIYF.

The V call is TRBV4-3, the J call TRBJ2-2; 11 positions agree with TRBD2. The CDR3 is made up of 16 amino acids. The J segment lost 2 bases and the V segment lost 4 bases, leaving 3 bases of the junction unmatched. Germline V gene sequence: CDR1 LGHNA, CDR2 YSLEER. The CDR3 here is CASSPGLAENTGELFF. CDR3 coding DNA: TGCGCCAGCAGCCCGGGACTAGCGGAAAACACCGGGGAGCTGTTTTTT.

This chain connects TRBV29-1 to TRBJ1-2; TRBD1 matches 7 bases. V shed 3 bases and J 2 bases; nucleotides not matched to a gene: 6. CDR1 and CDR2 (germline): SQVTM, ANQGSEA. The CDR3 is made up of 14 amino acids. For the CDR3, the DNA is TGCAGCGTTGATCCCGCGACAGGGAACTATGGCTACACCTTC. Translating gives CSVDPATGNYGYTF.

This chain links TRBV5-6 with TRBJ2-1; no definite D call. V lost 2 bases to trimming and J lost 0 bases, with 9 bases between them. This CDR3 has 15 amino acids. Germline values: CDR1 SGHDT, CDR2 YYEEEE. CDR3 sequence reads: CASSLFGFSYNEQFF. The CDR3 nucleotides are TGTGCCAGCAGCTTATTTGGCTTCTCCTACAATGAGCAGTTCTTC. The full variable domain, its missing parts supplied by reference TRBV5-6 and TRBJ2-1, is DAGVTQSPTHLIKTRGQQVTLRCSPKSGHDTVSWYQQALGQGPQFIFQYYEEEERQRGNFPDRFSGHQFPNYSSELNVNALLLGDSALYLCASSLFGFSYNEQFFGPGTRLTVL.

This sequence joins TRBV7-8 and TRBJ2-5; tentatively, D is TRBD2 (6 bases). This CDR3 is built from 17 residues. Looked up from germline, CDR1 is SGHVS and CDR2 is FQNEAQ. Deletions cut 0 bases from V and 4 bases from J, with 18 bases between. The CDR3 bases are TGTGCCAGCAGCTTAGCTTTTCTGACTGGGGGAGGAGAGACCCAGTACTTC. This sequence encodes CASSLAFLTGGGETQYF.

In regard to this clone: Other DNA sequences in this sample translate to the same CDR3. The CDR3 DNA sequence: TGTGCCAGTAGTATTCGCCCCACCTACGAGCAGTACTTC. This encodes CASSIRPTYEQYF. The chain couples TRBV19 to TRBJ2-7; D gene unclear. The CDR3 has 13 amino acids. V shed 3 bases and J shed 2 bases, with 8 bases lying between them. Germline CDR1 and CDR2: LNHDA and SQIVND (reference sequence).

This clone was recorded only once. The rearrangement uses TRBV7-9 and TRBJ1-1; 10 positions match TRBD1. This CDR3 spans 16 amino acids. V shed 5 bases and J 6 bases; nucleotides not matched to a gene: 12. Germline CDR1 and CDR2: SEHNR and FQNEAQ (reference sequence). The CDR3 loop reads CASSGPGTGVESEAFF. In DNA form, the CDR3 reads TGTGCCAGCAGCGGTCCCGGGACAGGGGTTGAATCTGAAGCTTTCTTT.

This clone showed up just once. The chain employs TRBV28 and TRBJ1-5; D unresolved. V gave up 7 bases and J gave up 0 bases, with 10 bases separating them. The CDR3 contains 14 residues. The germline gives CDR1 MDHEN, CDR2 SYDVKM. CDR3 protein: CASIGPYSNQPQHF. The CDR3 nucleotides are TGTGCCAGCATTGGTCCTTATAGCAATCAGCCCCAGCATTTT.

J is TRBJ2-7 and V is TRBV6-6, with D tentatively TRBD2 (6 bases). The CDR3 is made up of 16 amino acids. CDR1 is MNHNY, CDR2 SVGAGI, per germline (reference sequence). The V end was cut by 0 bases, the J end by 1 base, with 13 bases between. The CDR3 DNA is TGTGCCAGCAGTTACTCGACCCGGGAGACATCCTACGAGCAGTACTTC. It encodes CASSYSTRETSYEQYF.

V is TRBV27 and J is TRBJ2-2; D perhaps matches TRBD2 (5 bases). There are 14 residues in the CDR3. CDR1 and CDR2 from the germline V gene are MNHEY and SMNVEV (reference sequence). The V and J ends lost 2 bases and 4 bases respectively, with 8 bases between them. CDR3 region: CASSLGRGTGELFF. The CDR3 nucleotides read TGTGCCAGCAGTTTAGGTCGGGGCACCGGGGAGCTGTTTTTT.

The V call is TRBV9, the J call TRBJ1-1; D call uncertain. Germline V gene lookup returns CDR1 SGDLS and CDR2 YYNGEE. V was shortened by 4 bases and J by 0 bases, with 13 bases between the two germline ends. CDR3 length equals 15 residues. The CDR3 coding sequence is TGTGCCAGCAGCATCCCCCAAGGACTGAACACTGAAGCTTTCTTT. This translates into CASSIPQGLNTEAFF.

V gene TRBV14 combines with J gene TRBJ2-7; no definite D call. Germline V lookup: CDR1 SGHDN, CDR2 FVKESK. Trimming left V 4 bases short and J 3 bases short, with 7 bases between. The CDR3 has 12 amino acids. The CDR3, as DNA: TGTGCCAGCAGCCCCTTTGGCTACGAGCAGTACTTC. Translation gives CASSPFGYEQYF.

In the case of this clone: The sample has other DNA sequences that encode this CDR3 too. V gene TRBV7-9 combines with J gene TRBJ2-1, with D possibly matching TRBD1 (6 bases). Germline CDR1 and CDR2: SEHNR and FQNEAQ (reference sequence). Trimming stripped 5 bases from V and 0 bases from J, with 11 bases between. This CDR3 is built from 15 residues. The chain's CDR3 is CASSPRGSSYNEQFF. CDR3 DNA: TGTGCCAGCAGCCCGAGGGGGAGCTCCTACAATGAGCAGTTCTTC.

This chain links TRBV10-3 with TRBJ1-3; D remains unclear. This CDR3 spans 13 amino acids. Germline CDR1 ENHRY, CDR2 SYGVKD. Between the trimmed V and J ends, which lost 4 bases and 8 bases, there was a span of 12 bases. This CDR3 reads CAISVDRSDTIYF. CDR3 DNA: TGTGCCATCAGTGTAGACCGTTCGGACACCATATATTTT.

This chain links TRBV15 with TRBJ2-5, with TRBD1 identical over 9 bases. The DNA matches TRBJ2-7 better at its end, which makes the J call doubtful. The germline V gene has CDR1 LNHNV and CDR2 YYDKDF (reference sequence). The CDR3 is made up of 18 amino acids. The CDR3 spells CATSRAYGGQGIEPEQYF. CDR3 DNA sequence: TGTGCCACCAGCAGGGCCTATGGGGGACAGGGCATTGAGCCCGAGCAGTACTTC.

This chain joins TRBV7-3 and TRBJ2-5, with D possibly being TRBD1 (6 bases). Germline V gene lookup returns CDR1 SGHTA and CDR2 FQGTGA. This CDR3 region has 15 residues. V was clipped by 2 bases and J by 2 bases, with 12 bases between them. CDR3 DNA sequence: TGTGCCAGCAGCTTAGGGGGCAGCAAACAAGAGACCCAGTACTTC. Translated, it gives CASSLGGSKQETQYF.

The chain uses TRBV5-6 and TRBJ2-7; TRBD2 is a possible D gene (5 bases). V lost 7 bases and J 2 bases, leaving 16 bases between the germline ends. This CDR3 region has 14 residues. Germline V gene sequence: CDR1 SGHDT, CDR2 YYEEEE. The CDR3 reads CASQDSEVPYEQYF. CDR3 coding DNA: TGTGCCAGCCAGGACTCGGAGGTACCCTACGAGCAGTACTTC.

Remarks on this clone: Other DNA sequences in the same sample also yield this CDR3. V usage is TRBV7-3 and J usage is TRBJ2-5; D may be TRBD2 (5 bases). Germline loops: CDR1 SGHTA, CDR2 FQGTGA. CDR3 length equals 13 residues. V lost 1 base and J lost 5, with 8 bases in between. The DNA of the CDR3 is TGTGCCAGCAGCTTAATAGGCGGGGAGACCCAGTACTTC. Protein: CASSLIGGETQYF.

The genes are TRBV10-3 and TRBJ2-7; 10 bases agree with TRBD2. J was trimmed by 2 bases and V by 6 bases; bases with no gene match: 4. Germline V lookup: CDR1 ENHRY, CDR2 SYGVKD. CDR3 length: 14 residues. The CDR3 loop reads CAISLAGEAYEQYF. As DNA, the CDR3 is TGTGCCATCAGCCTAGCGGGAGAAGCCTACGAGCAGTACTTC.

The V gene is TRBV28, the J gene TRBJ2-7; 12 bases line up with TRBD1. CDR3 length equals 15 residues. The ends lost 6 bases at V and 2 bases at J; junction bases unmatched: 5. The V gene's germline CDR1 is MDHEN and CDR2 SYDVKM. The CDR3 protein is CASRPGTGGTYEQYF. CDR3 in DNA: TGTGCCAGCAGACCTGGGACAGGGGGCACCTACGAGCAGTACTTC. The variable domain in full, with the rest retrieved from reference TRBV28 and TRBJ2-7, is DVKVTQSSRYLVKRTGEKVFLECVQDMDHENMFWYRQDPGLGLRLIYFSYDVKMKEKGDIPEGYSVSREKKERFSLILESASTNQTSMYLCASRPGTGGTYEQYFGPGTRLTVT.

This clone was observed once. V is TRBV7-9 and J is TRBJ1-2; no clear D gene. The CDR3 has 15 amino acids. Germline values: CDR1 SEHNR, CDR2 FQNEAQ (reference sequence). Between the trimmed V and J ends, which lost 2 bases and 3 bases, there was a span of 13 bases. CDR3 nucleotide sequence: TGTGCCAGCAGCTTACCCTTAGCACCGCACTATGGCTACACCTTC. Translating gives CASSLPLAPHYGYTF.

The V gene is TRBV15, the J gene TRBJ2-2; D not resolved. The CDR3 has 13 amino acids. The V gene lost 5 bases and the J gene lost 8 bases, with 12 bases spanning the gap. The germline V gene encodes CDR1 LNHNV and CDR2 YYDKDF (reference sequence). In nucleotides, the CDR3 is TGTGCCACCAGCTCCTCGCCCGGGGGGGAGCTGTTTTTT. Translated, it gives CATSSSPGGELFF.

This clone was recorded a few times. Other DNA sequences in the sample encode the same CDR3. This rearrangement joins TRBV29-1 to TRBJ1-2; D gene uncertain. The germline gives CDR1 SQVTM, CDR2 ANQGSEA. This CDR3 is 11 amino acids long. V lost 4 bases and J lost 6, with 9 bases in between. This CDR3 reads CSVVSGNGYTF. CDR3 coding DNA: TGCAGCGTTGTTTCGGGAAATGGCTACACCTTC.

The chain employs TRBV7-8 and TRBJ2-7, with D perhaps matching TRBD2 (6 bases). V gave up 5 bases and J gave up 0 bases, with 17 bases separating them. The CDR3 consists of 16 residues. The germline V gene has CDR1 SGHVS and CDR2 FQNEAQ. CDR3 nucleotide sequence: TGTGCCAGCAGCCTGGGTATTGGGGGAGGCTCCTACGAGCAGTACTTC. Its protein product is CASSLGIGGGSYEQYF.